This T cell receptor beta chain was identified in a study of neurological immune-mediated disorders. The CDR3 consists of 12 residues. With 3 bases removed from V and 10 bases from J, the gap between germline ends came to 10 bases. Germline CDR1 reads MNHNS; CDR2 reads SASEGT. Findings and caveats of the study: Private repertoires in all groups were suggested by the absence of shared CDR3 amino acid sequences among expanded clones across subjects. In HTLV-1-associated myelopathy, TCR clonal expansion was greatest, and in multiple sclerosis it was least, below healthy controls.

TCRdb re-derived calls from the 5' RACE reads in MiXCR, one entry per CDR3 protein. The table shows tens of thousands of distinct CDR3 sequences, with roughly an eighth occurring only once. This clonotype was seen at least ten times. Its cognate antigen is unknown. The time point denotes: longitudinal time-point 1 (baseline). 2 million unsorted PBMCs were stored in RNAlater at -80 °C before RNA extraction. Sequenced: PBMCs. This clonotype was obtained from a female donor with HTLV-1-associated myelopathy (HAM/TSP). The chain uses TRBV6-1 and TRBJ2-1; the D call may be TRBD1 or TRBD2 (5 bases each). This chain's CDR3 is CASSDGWDEQFF. The CDR3 region has the DNA TGTGCCAGCAGTGACGGTTGGGACGAGCAGTTCTTC.